This T cell receptor beta chain was captured in a study of tumor-infiltrating lymphocytes in primary liver carcinoma. V gave up 2 bases and J gave up 6 bases, with 14 bases separating them. Germline V CDR1 and CDR2: MNHNS, SASEGT. There are 15 residues in the CDR3. Bulk tissue was left unsorted, and RNA and DNA were co-extracted from 20-30 mg of it. Priming with a constant-region primer yielded TCR beta cDNA from about 540 ng total RNA. Modified slightly, ARM-PCR produced TCR beta libraries over three nested multiplex PCR rounds. Running around 10 cycles apiece, the first two PCR rounds relied on TRBV1-TRBV30 forward primers together with a C-beta reverse primer. TCRdb fed the multiplex PCR reads into MiXCR, producing one record per CDR3 protein. This table holds more than 85,000 distinct CDR3 sequences, around 83% found once.

Sequencing was carried out using liver tumor tissue from sampling region 3. Subset of the sample: tumor region T3, left-lateral pole. This TCR was recovered from a man in his forties with primary liver carcinoma and hepatitis B virus infection. The chain combines TRBV6-1 with TRBJ2-1; no firm D call. Here the CDR3 reads CASSERVVASNEQFF. The CDR3 DNA reads TGTGCCAGCAGTGAAAGAGTAGTAGCCTCCAATGAGCAGTTCTTC.